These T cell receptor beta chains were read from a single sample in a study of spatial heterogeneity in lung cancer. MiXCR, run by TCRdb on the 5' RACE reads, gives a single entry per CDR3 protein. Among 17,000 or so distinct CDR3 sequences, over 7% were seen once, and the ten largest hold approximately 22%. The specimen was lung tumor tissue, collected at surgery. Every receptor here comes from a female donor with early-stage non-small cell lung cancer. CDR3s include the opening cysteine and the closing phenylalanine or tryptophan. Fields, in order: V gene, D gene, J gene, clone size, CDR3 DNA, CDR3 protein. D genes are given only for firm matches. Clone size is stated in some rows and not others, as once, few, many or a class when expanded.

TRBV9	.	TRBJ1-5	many	TGTGCCAGCAGCGTAGCGGTGGGGGCGGCCCAGCATTTT	CASSVAVGAAQHF
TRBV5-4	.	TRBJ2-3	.	TGTGCCAGCAGCACCACCTTAGGGGGGGGCACAGATACGCAGTATTTT	CASSTTLGGGTDTQYF
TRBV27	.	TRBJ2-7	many	TGTGCCAGCAGTTCAACCCAGGGGATTCTCATCGGCGAGCAGTACTTC	CASSSTQGILIGEQYF
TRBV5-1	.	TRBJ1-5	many	TGCGCCAGCAGCGAACAGGGTGGTTTGAATCAGCCCCAGCATTTT	CASSEQGGLNQPQHF
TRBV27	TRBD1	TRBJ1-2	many	TGTGCCAGCAGTTTACGTCAGGGGGGCTATGGCTACACCTTC	CASSLRQGGYGYTF
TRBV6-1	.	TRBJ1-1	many	TGTGCCAGCAGTGAAGCGCTCAGGGGCGGAATGAACACTGAAGCTTTCTTT	CASSEALRGGMNTEAFF
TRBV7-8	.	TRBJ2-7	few	TGTGCCAGCAGCTTAACATGGCAGGGAAAACCCTCCTTC	CASSLTWQGKPSF
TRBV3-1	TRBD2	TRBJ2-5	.	TGTGCCAGCAGCCCCGGGATAGCGGGGGATGAGACCCAGTACTTC	CASSPGIAGDETQYF
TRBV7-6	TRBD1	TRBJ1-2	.	TGTGCCAGCAGCGAGACAGGGAACTATGGCTACACCTTC	CASSETGNYGYTF
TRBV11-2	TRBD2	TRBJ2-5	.	TGTGCCAGCAGCTGGACTAGCGGGGCCTCGCAAGAGACCCAGTACTTC	CASSWTSGASQETQYF
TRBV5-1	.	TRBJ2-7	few	TGCGCCAGCAGAGGCCTATCGAGCGGGCGGAACTACGAGCAGTACTTC	CASRGLSSGRNYEQYF
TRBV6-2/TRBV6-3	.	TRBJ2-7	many	TGTGCCAGCAGCCGAGGAGTGTCATCGAGCTCCTACGAGCAGTACTTC	CASSRGVSSSSYEQYF
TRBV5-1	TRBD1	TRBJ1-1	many	TGCGCCAGCAGCTTGCGAGGGGGCAACACTGAAGCTTTCTTT	CASSLRGGNTEAFF
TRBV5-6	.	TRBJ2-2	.	TGTGCCAGCAGCTGGGATAAAACCGGGGAGCTGTTTTTT	CASSWDKTGELFF
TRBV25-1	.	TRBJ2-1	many	TGTGCCAGCAGTTTGTCCAACAATGAGCAGTTCTTC	CASSLSNNEQFF
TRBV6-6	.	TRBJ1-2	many	TGTGCCAGCAGTTACTCGGGCTGGGGGACCGACTATGGCTACACCTTC	CASSYSGWGTDYGYTF
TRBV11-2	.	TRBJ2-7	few	TGTGCCAGCAGCTTAGAGGGGCGGGTTACCTACGAGCAGTACTTC	CASSLEGRVTYEQYF
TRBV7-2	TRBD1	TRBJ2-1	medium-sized	TGTGCCAGCAGCTGGGACAGGGGTGCCAATGAGCAGTTCTTC	CASSWDRGANEQFF
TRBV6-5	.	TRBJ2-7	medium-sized	TGTGCCAGCAGTCACCTAGACGGAGACTACGAGCAGTACTTC	CASSHLDGDYEQYF
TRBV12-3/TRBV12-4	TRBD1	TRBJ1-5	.	TGTGCCAGCAGTTTGAGGCAGGGGGCCGGGTGGCCCCAGCATTTT	CASSLRQGAGWPQHF
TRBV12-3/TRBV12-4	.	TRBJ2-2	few	TGTGCCAGCAGTTTGCCAAAGGGCACGAACACCGGGGAGCTGTTTTTT	CASSLPKGTNTGELFF
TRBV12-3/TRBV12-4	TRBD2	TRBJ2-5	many	TGTGCCAGCAGTTGGACTAGCGGGGGCACGTACCAAGAGACCCAGTACTTC	CASSWTSGGTYQETQYF
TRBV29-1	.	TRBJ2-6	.	TGCAGCGCCTACGAGGGCTCTGGGGCCAACGTCCTGACTTTC	CSAYEGSGANVLTF
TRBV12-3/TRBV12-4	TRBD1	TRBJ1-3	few	TGTGCCAGCAGTCCTAGGGGGACAGGGCCTGGAAACACCATATATTTT	CASSPRGTGPGNTIYF
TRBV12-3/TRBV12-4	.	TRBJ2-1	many	TGTGCCAGCAGCCTAGGGGGGGCCCGCTACAATGAGCAGTTCTTC	CASSLGGARYNEQFF
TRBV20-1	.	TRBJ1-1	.	TGCAGTGCTAGAGTGGTGGGAAACACTGAAGCTTTCTTT	CSARVVGNTEAFF
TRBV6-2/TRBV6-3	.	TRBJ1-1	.	TGTGCCAGCAGTTACTCGACAGACACGTGGGGCACTGAAGCTTTCTTT	CASSYSTDTWGTEAFF
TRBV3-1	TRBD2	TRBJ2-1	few	TGTGCCAGCAGCCAAGATTGGCGGGGGGCGGCGGGTGAGCAGTTCTTC	CASSQDWRGAAGEQFF
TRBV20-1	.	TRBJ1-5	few	TGCAGTGCTAGAGACAGGGTGGGAAGTTGGTCAGCACAGCCCCAGCATTTT	CSARDRVGSWSAQPQHF
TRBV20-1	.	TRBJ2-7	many	TGCAGTGCTAGGGCGACTTGGGGTCTCGAGCAGTACTTC	CSARATWGLEQYF
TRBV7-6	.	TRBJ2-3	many	TGTGCCAGCAGCCGGGGGAATGGAGGGGGATTTAGTCCAGATACGCAGTATTTT	CASSRGNGGGFSPDTQYF
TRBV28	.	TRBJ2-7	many	TGTGCCAGCAGCCTTGGAGGGGCGAGCCGCTACGAGCAGTACTTC	CASSLGGASRYEQYF
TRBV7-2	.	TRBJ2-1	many	TGTGCCAGCAGCTCATGGGCCGGGGCCAGGTGGAATGAGCAGTTCTTC	CASSSWAGARWNEQFF
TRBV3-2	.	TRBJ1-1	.	TGTGCCAGCAGCCCGCGTTGGGAGACTGAAGCTTTCTTT	CASSPRWETEAFF
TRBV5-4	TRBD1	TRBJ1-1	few	TGTGCCAGCAGTACGACAGGGGACCTGGAAGCTTTCTTT	CASSTTGDLEAFF
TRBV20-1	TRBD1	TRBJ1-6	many	TGCAGTGCACCAGACCAGGGGGCGCTGAATTCACCCCTCCACTTT	CSAPDQGALNSPLHF
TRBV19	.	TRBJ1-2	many	TGTGCCAGTAGGAGTACAACTGACTATGGCTACACCTTC	CASRSTTDYGYTF
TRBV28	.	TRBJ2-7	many	TGTGCCAGCAGTTTCCCAGGGAACGAGCAGTACTTC	CASSFPGNEQYF
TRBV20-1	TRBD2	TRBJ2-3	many	TGCAGTGCTAGAGACCCGGGACTAGCGGGGGGATCCACAGATACGCAGTATTTT	CSARDPGLAGGSTDTQYF
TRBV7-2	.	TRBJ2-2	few	TGTGCCAGCAGCTTAGCGCACTACACCGGGGAGCTGTTTTTT	CASSLAHYTGELFF
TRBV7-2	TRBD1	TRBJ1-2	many	TGTGCCAGCAGCTCCGGACAGGGCTATGGCTACACCTTC	CASSSGQGYGYTF
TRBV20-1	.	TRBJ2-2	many	TGCAGTGCTAGAGCGAGTTTGTGGGGCACCGGGGAGCTGTTTTTT	CSARASLWGTGELFF
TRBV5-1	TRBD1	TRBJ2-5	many	TGCGCCAGCAGCCAAGGACAGGGACAAGAGACCCAGTACTTC	CASSQGQGQETQYF
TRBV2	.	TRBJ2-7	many	TGTGCCAGCAGTGAATACTACGAGCAGTACTTC	CASSEYYEQYF
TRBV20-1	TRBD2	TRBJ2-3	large	TGCAGTGCTCGTGGGGGGGCTAGCGGGGCTGACACAGATACGCAGTATTTT	CSARGGASGADTDTQYF
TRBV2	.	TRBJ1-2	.	TGTGCCAGCAGTGAAGAACGGACCGGGAGCGGCTACACCTTC	CASSEERTGSGYTF
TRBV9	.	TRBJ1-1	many	TGTGCCAGCAGCGTAGTCGGGGCGAGTGAAGCTTTCTTT	CASSVVGASEAFF
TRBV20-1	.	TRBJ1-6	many	TGCAGTGCCCAGCCCCGGGAAAGCTCACCCCTCCACTTT	CSAQPRESSPLHF
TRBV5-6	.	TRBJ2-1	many	TGTGCCAGCGGGGGGGCCTGGAATGAGCAGTTCTTC	CASGGAWNEQFF
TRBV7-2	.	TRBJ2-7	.	TGTGCCAGCAGCTTCCCGACCGGCGAGCAGTACTTC	CASSFPTGEQYF